These T cell receptor beta chains were read from a single sample in a study of technical replicates of blood from a handful of donors. TCRdb's table, derived via immunoSEQ multiplex PCR, lists solely in-frame clones and lacks some. The sample contains more than 65,000 clones, around 92% of which appear only once. Source material: T cells isolated from PBMCs. The receptors were sampled from a human donor in good health. Some clones in this sample may be carry-over from other donors' samples. CDR3s include the opening cysteine and the closing phenylalanine or tryptophan. D genes are given only for firm matches. A row's size may be missing; if present it is once, few, many or a size class.

clone size	V gene	D gene	J gene	CDR3 protein	CDR3 DNA
NA	TRBV7-9	NA	TRBJ2-3	CASSLGAADTQYF	TGTGCCAGCAGCTTAGGGGCCGCAGATACGCAGTATTTT
NA	TRBV29-1	TRBD1	TRBJ2-1	CSVESLGGGYEQFF	TGCAGCGTTGAAAGTCTAGGGGGCGGGTATGAGCAGTTCTTC
NA	TRBV10-2	TRBD1	TRBJ2-2	CATRSPRYRGRTITGELFF	TGCGCCACCCGATCGCCCCGTTACAGGGGGCGGACCATCACCGGGGAGCTGTTTTTT
NA	TRBV6-5	TRBD1	TRBJ1-5	CASRYTGASGQPQHF	TGTGCCAGCAGGTATACAGGGGCCTCGGGACAGCCCCAGCATTTT
NA	TRBV4-1	NA	TRBJ1-1	CASSQDWAGVLRAFF	TGCGCCAGCAGCCAAGATTGGGCAGGGGTACTTCGGGCTTTCTTT
NA	TRBV13	TRBD1	TRBJ1-4	CASSPSRDRDSEKLFF	TGTGCCAGCAGCCCGTCCCGGGACAGGGATAGTGAAAAACTGTTTTTT
once	TRBV5-1	NA	TRBJ2-5	CASSFSQETQYF	TGCGCCAGCAGCTTTTCTCAAGAGACCCAGTACTTC
NA	TRBV9	NA	TRBJ2-2	CASSLGTSSPGELFF	TGTGCCAGCAGCCTCGGGACTTCCAGCCCCGGGGAGCTGTTTTTT
NA	TRBV9	NA	TRBJ1-5	CASSVGAGNQPQHF	TGTGCCAGCAGCGTAGGAGCGGGGAACCAGCCCCAGCATTTT
NA	TRBV2	NA	TRBJ2-6	CASSGAGVSGANVLTF	TGTGCCAGCAGTGGGGCAGGGGTCTCTGGGGCCAACGTCCTGACTTTC
NA	TRBV2	NA	TRBJ1-4	CTSRAPPAEKLFF	TGTACCAGCAGGGCCCCACCCGCCGAAAAACTGTTTTTT
NA	TRBV9	NA	TRBJ1-3	CASSVATSSGNTIYF	TGTGCCAGCAGCGTAGCTACTTCTTCTGGAAACACCATATATTTT
NA	TRBV7-7	TRBD1	TRBJ2-7	CASSPVTGGGEQYF	TGTGCTAGCAGCCCAGTGACAGGGGGTGGCGAGCAGTACTTC
few	TRBV10-3	NA	TRBJ1-5	CAISPTNQPQHF	TGTGCCATCAGCCCGACTAATCAGCCCCAGCATTTT
NA	TRBV6-5	TRBD2	TRBJ2-5	CASSYTSGRAWETQYF	TGTGCCAGCAGTTACACTAGCGGGAGGGCCTGGGAGACCCAGTACTTC
NA	TRBV19	NA	TRBJ2-1	CASSTTRGNEQFF	TGTGCCAGTAGTACAACAAGAGGGAATGAGCAGTTCTTC
NA	TRBV9	NA	TRBJ2-3	CASSVAPTVTDTQYF	TGTGCCAGCAGCGTAGCTCCCACGGTCACAGATACGCAGTATTTT
NA	TRBV6-5	NA	TRBJ2-7	CASSYDGDYEQYF	TGTGCCAGCAGTTACGACGGGGACTACGAGCAGTACTTC
NA	TRBV10-2	NA	TRBJ2-7	CASSGRVSYEQYF	TGCGCCAGCAGTGGGAGGGTTTCCTACGAGCAGTACTTC
NA	TRBV9	NA	TRBJ2-3	CASSVGSSRGRADTQYF	TGTGCCAGCAGCGTAGGAAGCAGCAGGGGCCGTGCAGATACGCAGTATTTT
NA	TRBV18	NA	TRBJ1-3	CASSPGQGGNTIYF	TGTGCCAGCTCCCCCGGACAAGGAGGAAACACCATATATTTT
NA	TRBV27	TRBD2	TRBJ2-1	CASSRPWTSGSSSSPYNEQFF	TGTGCCAGCAGTAGACCGTGGACTAGCGGGAGTTCCTCTTCACCCTACAATGAGCAGTTCTTC
NA	TRBV5-4	NA	TRBJ1-1	CASSYPDRGNTEAFF	TGTGCCAGCAGCTACCCTGATCGGGGGAACACTGAAGCTTTCTTT
NA	TRBV7-6	NA	TRBJ2-3	CASSLAGQYTDTQYF	TGTGCCAGCAGCTTAGCTGGACAGTACACAGATACGCAGTATTTT
NA	TRBV21-1	NA	TRBJ1-5	CASRETQGALNQPQHF	TGTGCCAGCAGGGAGACCCAGGGGGCGCTCAATCAGCCCCAGCATTTT
NA	TRBV19	TRBD1	TRBJ1-3	CASKGTGVSGNTIYF	TGTGCCAGTAAGGGGACAGGGGTGAGTGGAAACACCATATATTTT
NA	TRBV7-9	NA	TRBJ1-1	CASSQTENTEAFF	TGTGCCAGCAGTCAAACAGAGAACACTGAAGCTTTCTTT
NA	TRBV30	NA	TRBJ1-1	CAWSPGGAPEAFF	TGTGCCTGGAGTCCGGGGGGGGCCCCTGAAGCTTTCTTT
NA	TRBV27	NA	TRBJ1-1	CALGYTEAFF	TGCGCCCTCGGGTACACTGAAGCTTTCTTT
once	TRBV10-1	NA	TRBJ2-3	CASSETSIRGTDTQYF	TGCGCCAGCAGTGAGACTTCCATAAGAGGTACAGATACGCAGTATTTT
NA	TRBV19	NA	TRBJ2-7	CASSSKDRPSYEQYF	TGTGCCAGTAGTAGTAAAGACAGGCCCTCCTACGAGCAGTACTTC
NA	TRBV4-1	TRBD2	TRBJ2-4	CASSQPRTSGNIQYF	TGCGCCAGCAGCCAACCACGGACTAGCGGAAACATTCAGTACTTC
NA	TRBV7-9	NA	TRBJ2-7	CASREGPSYEQYF	TGTGCCAGCAGGGAGGGACCGAGCTACGAGCAGTACTTC
NA	TRBV15	NA	TRBJ2-5	CATSRDPGREETQYF	TGTGCCACCAGCAGAGACCCAGGAAGAGAAGAGACCCAGTACTTC
NA	TRBV5-4	NA	TRBJ2-7	CASSLNLNYEQYF	TGTGCCAGCAGCTTGAATCTTAACTACGAGCAGTACTTC
NA	TRBV18	NA	TRBJ1-4	CASSPQYSPATNEKLFF	TGTGCCAGCTCACCACAGTACAGCCCTGCAACTAATGAAAAACTGTTTTTT
NA	TRBV30	NA	TRBJ1-1	CAWSSGGRTEAFF	TGTGCCTGGAGTTCGGGGGGGCGCACTGAAGCTTTCTTT
NA	TRBV20-1	NA	TRBJ1-2	CSARQRGGYTF	TGCAGTGCTAGACAAAGGGGTGGCTACACCTTC
NA	TRBV4-1	TRBD1	TRBJ1-1	CASTTQGAITEAFF	TGCGCCAGCACCACACAGGGGGCTATCACTGAAGCTTTCTTT
NA	TRBV4-1	NA	TRBJ2-7	CASSLHRELEQYF	TGCGCCAGCAGCCTCCACAGGGAGCTCGAGCAGTACTTC
few	TRBV7-9	TRBD2	TRBJ2-1	CASSFPSGHNNEQFF	TGTGCCAGCAGCTTTCCTAGCGGGCACAACAATGAGCAGTTCTTC
NA	TRBV4-1	NA	TRBJ2-5	CASSHGRDFQETQYF	TGCGCCAGCAGCCACGGAAGGGACTTCCAAGAGACCCAGTACTTC
NA	TRBV2	NA	TRBJ1-5	CASSQGTYQPQHF	TGTGCCAGCAGTCAGGGGACATATCAGCCCCAGCATTTT
NA	TRBV4-1	NA	TRBJ2-7	CASSPYTGSYEQYF	TGCGCCAGCAGCCCATATACAGGGAGCTACGAGCAGTACTTC
NA	TRBV4-2	NA	TRBJ1-1	CASSLCLTGGGVGCENTEAFF	TGTGCCAGCAGCCTCTGTCTCACCGGTGGAGGGGTAGGTTGCGAGAACACTGAAGCTTTCTTT
NA	TRBV7-9	NA	TRBJ1-1	CASSRVQGIGTEAFF	TGTGCCAGCAGCCGAGTCCAGGGGATCGGGACTGAAGCTTTCTTT
NA	TRBV5-1	NA	TRBJ2-7	CASSLVGASYEQYF	TGCGCCAGCAGCTTGGTAGGAGCCTCCTACGAGCAGTACTTC
NA	TRBV5-4	NA	TRBJ2-1	CASSQDSYNEQFF	TGTGCCAGCAGCCAAGACAGCTACAATGAGCAGTTCTTC
NA	TRBV4-1	TRBD1	TRBJ2-6	CASSQEGTGGPGANVLTF	TGCGCCAGCAGCCAAGAGGGGACAGGGGGGCCTGGGGCCAACGTCCTGACTTTC
NA	TRBV19	NA	TRBJ2-3	CASSIEARGNTQYF	TGTGCCAGTAGTATAGAAGCCAGGGGTAATACGCAGTATTTT
NA	TRBV4-1	TRBD2	TRBJ2-1	CASSQVTSGGSYNEQFF	TGCGCCAGCAGCCAAGTGACTAGCGGGGGGTCCTACAATGAGCAGTTCTTC
NA	TRBV5-4	TRBD2	TRBJ2-2	CASSSGTSGSDTGELFF	TGTGCCAGCAGCTCGGGGACTAGCGGGAGTGACACCGGGGAGCTGTTTTTT
NA	TRBV11-2	NA	TRBJ2-3	CASSLGYSDTQYF	TGTGCCAGCAGCTTAGGGTACTCAGATACGCAGTATTTT